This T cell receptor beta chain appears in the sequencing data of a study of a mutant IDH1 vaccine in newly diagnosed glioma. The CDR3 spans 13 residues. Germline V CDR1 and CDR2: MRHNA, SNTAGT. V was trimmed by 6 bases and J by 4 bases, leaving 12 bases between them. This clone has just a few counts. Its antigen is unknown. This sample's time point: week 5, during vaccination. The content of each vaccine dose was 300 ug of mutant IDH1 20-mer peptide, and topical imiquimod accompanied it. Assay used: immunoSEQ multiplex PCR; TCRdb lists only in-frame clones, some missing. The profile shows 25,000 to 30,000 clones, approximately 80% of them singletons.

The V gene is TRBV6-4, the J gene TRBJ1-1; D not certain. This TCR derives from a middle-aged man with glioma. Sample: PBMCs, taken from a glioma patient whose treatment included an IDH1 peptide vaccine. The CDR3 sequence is CASSAESSTEAFF. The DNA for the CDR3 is TGTGCCAGCAGCGCGGAGTCGAGCACTGAAGCTTTCTTT.